These 28 T cell receptor beta chains originate from one sample sequenced in a study of PD-1 and CTLA-4 blockade in melanoma. The data were produced by immunoSEQ multiplex PCR, yet TCRdb's version contains in-frame clones alone and is incomplete. The sample contains about 30,000 clones, roughly nine tenths of which appear only once. The material was CD8+ T cells from peripheral blood, obtained before anti-PD-1 treatment. The receptors shown here come from a human donor with melanoma.

V usage is TRBV11-2 and J usage is TRBJ2-7, with a weak D call TRBD2 (5 bases). Deletions cut 5 bases from V and 5 bases from J, with 19 bases between. Germline V CDR1 and CDR2: SGHAT, FQNNGV. The length of the CDR3 is 15 residues. CDR3 loop: CASSNEELVPDEQYF. The CDR3, as DNA: TGTGCCAGCAGCAATGAGGAACTAGTACCCGACGAGCAGTACTTC.

V is TRBV20-1 and J is TRBJ2-2; D gene ambiguous. V was cut by 0 bases and J by 7 bases, with 3 bases left in between. CDR1 and CDR2 from the germline V gene are DFQATT and SNEGSKA (reference sequence). CDR3 length: 11 amino acids. CDR3 region: CSARDHGELFF. CDR3 coding DNA: TGCAGTGCTAGAGATCACGGGGAGCTGTTTTTT.

The chain couples TRBV2 to TRBJ1-6, with D possibly being TRBD1 (5 bases). V lost 8 bases, J lost 3 bases, and 14 bases lay in between. The CDR3 runs to 15 residues. The V gene's germline CDR1 is SNHLY and CDR2 FYNNEI. CDR3 DNA: TGTGCCAGCCAAGGCAGGGCAGTCTATAATTCACCCCTCCACTTT. It yields the protein CASQGRAVYNSPLHF.

This clone was counted between two and nine times. The chain combines TRBV6-5 with TRBJ2-7; no definite D call. The CDR3 extends over 11 amino acids. V gave up 6 bases and J gave up 4 bases, with 7 bases separating them. Per germline, CDR1 MNHEY and CDR2 SVGAGI. As DNA, the CDR3 is TGTGCCAGCAGGGCTAAATACGAGCAGTACTTC. It translates to CASRAKYEQYF.

This chain joins TRBV3-1 (or the pseudogene TRBV3-2) and TRBJ1-4; weak D call: TRBD1 (6 bases). V was clipped by 6 bases and J by 10 bases, with 15 bases between them. CDR3 length: 13 residues. The germline V gene encodes CDR1 LGHDT and CDR2 YNNKEL (reference sequence). The CDR3 protein is CASRNPGEVKLFF. The CDR3, as DNA: TGTGCCAGCAGAAATCCAGGGGAGGTAAAACTGTTTTTT.

CDR3 coding DNA: TGTGCCAGCAGTGATGGACAGGGGCGGACTGAAGCTTTCTTT. This sequence encodes CASSDGQGRTEAFF. The chain uses TRBV25-1 and TRBJ1-1; TRBD1 matches at 9 bases. This CDR3 is 14 amino acids long. The V segment lost 3 bases and the J segment 5 bases; nucleotides outside the gene matches: 4. Germline V CDR1 and CDR2: MGHDK, SYGVNS. The whole variable domain, filled in from reference TRBV25-1 and TRBJ1-1, reads EADIYQTPRYLVIGTGKKITLECSQTMGHDKMYWYQQDPGMELHLIHYSYGVNSTEKGDLSSESTVSRIRTEHFPLTLESARPSHTSQYLCASSDGQGRTEAFFGQGTRLTVV.

The chain couples TRBV28 to TRBJ2-1, with 8 positions matching TRBD2. Per germline, CDR1 MDHEN and CDR2 SYDVKM. This CDR3 region has 14 residues. V shed 6 bases and J 2 bases; nucleotides not matched to a gene: 3. The CDR3 region has the DNA TGTGCCAGCAGGAGCGGGAGTCCCTACAATGAGCAGTTCTTC. It specifies CASRSGSPYNEQFF.

The J gene is TRBJ1-4, the V gene TRBV7-9; D remains unclear. Germline V lookup: CDR1 SEHNR, CDR2 FQNEAQ (reference sequence). V lost 6 bases and J lost 2, with 13 bases in between. The length of the CDR3 is 15 residues. The CDR3 sequence is CASSFLGSTNEKLFF. CDR3 in DNA: TGTGCCAGCAGTTTCCTCGGGAGCACTAATGAAAAACTGTTTTTT.

CDR3 amino acids: CASSEHQETQYF. The CDR3 DNA sequence: TGTGCCAGCAGTGAACATCAAGAGACCCAGTACTTC. The J gene is TRBJ2-5, the V gene TRBV25-1; no clear D. V lost 2 bases, J lost 2 bases, and 3 bases lay in between. This CDR3 is 12 amino acids long. The germline V gene has CDR1 MGHDK and CDR2 SYGVNS.

This chain links TRBV29-1 with TRBJ1-1; D not resolved. The CDR3 totals 12 residues. Germline V CDR1 and CDR2: SQVTM, ANQGSEA. Deletions cut 6 bases from V and 1 base from J, with 9 bases between. The CDR3, as DNA: TGCAGCGTAGAGGCCTCGAACACTGAAGCTTTCTTT. Translated: CSVEASNTEAFF.

V usage is TRBV28 and J usage is TRBJ2-7; D ambiguous. This CDR3 contains 16 residues. CDR1 and CDR2 (germline): MDHEN, SYDVKM. Trimming took off 3 bases at V and 0 bases at J, with 15 bases between the two ends. DNA for the CDR3: TGTGCCAGCAGTTTGGGTGTGAAGGGCCCCTCCTACGAGCAGTACTTC. Protein sequence: CASSLGVKGPSYEQYF. Full variable domain (rest looked up from reference TRBV28 and TRBJ2-7): DVKVTQSSRYLVKRTGEKVFLECVQDMDHENMFWYRQDPGLGLRLIYFSYDVKMKEKGDIPEGYSVSREKKERFSLILESASTNQTSMYLCASSLGVKGPSYEQYFGPGTRLTVT.

The rearrangement uses TRBV30 and TRBJ1-3, with no clear D. The CDR3 runs 12 residues. The germline V and J ends were trimmed by 2 bases and 4 bases, with 6 bases remaining between them. Germline V gene data show CDR1 as GTSNPN and CDR2 as SVGIG (reference sequence). The CDR3 here is CAWSYDGNTIYF. CDR3 in DNA: TGTGCCTGGAGTTACGACGGAAACACCATATATTTT.

This clone was seen a single time. This sequence joins TRBV29-1 and TRBJ2-1; 13 nucleotides line up with TRBD2. CDR3 length equals 17 residues. CDR1 SQVTM and CDR2 ANQGSEA come from the germline V gene. V lost 0 bases to trimming and J lost 7 bases; unmatched junction nucleotides: 9. The CDR3 DNA reads as TGCAGCGTTGAAGATGAACTAGCGGGAGGGCCAATAAATGAGCAGTTCTTC. Translating it yields CSVEDELAGGPINEQFF.

V is TRBV5-4 and J is TRBJ1-1; 7 bases map to TRBD1. Germline V gives CDR1 SGHNT, CDR2 YYREEE (reference sequence). The CDR3 is 14 residues long. The V and J ends lost 0 bases and 4 bases, in that order; junction bases with no gene match: 3. CDR3 protein: CASSLVQGVTEAFF. In nucleotides, the CDR3 is TGTGCCAGCAGCTTGGTGCAGGGGGTCACTGAAGCTTTCTTT.

This rearrangement joins TRBV14 to TRBJ1-3; D is possibly TRBD1 (5 bases). Between the trimmed V and J ends, which lost 0 bases and 0 bases, there was a span of 12 bases. This CDR3 comprises 17 residues. The germline V gene encodes CDR1 SGHDN and CDR2 FVKESK. The CDR3 is CASSQEWGIYSGNTIYF. CDR3 in DNA: TGTGCCAGCAGCCAAGAGTGGGGGATTTACTCTGGAAACACCATATATTTT.

The V gene is TRBV4-1, the J gene TRBJ2-2; a weak D match, TRBD1 (5 bases). Germline CDR1 and CDR2: MGHRA and YSYEKL. This CDR3 spans 14 amino acids. The germline V and J ends were trimmed by 0 bases and 7 bases, with 9 bases remaining between them. The CDR3 DNA follows: TGCGCCAGCAGCCAAGAAGGGGATGACGGGGAGCTGTTTTTT. Encoded protein: CASSQEGDDGELFF.

By share of the sample, this clone is large (0.1 to 1%). Other DNA sequences in the same sample also yield this CDR3. The V and J genes are TRBV19 and TRBJ1-5; no clear D. In germline, CDR1 is LNHDA, CDR2 SQIVND (reference sequence). This CDR3 has 13 residues. Trimming pared 2 bases from V and 4 bases from J, leaving 6 bases between. CDR3 in DNA: TGTGCCAGTAGTATAATCGGTAATCAGCCCCAGCATTTT. It specifies CASSIIGNQPQHF.

The chain employs TRBV10-3 and TRBJ2-3; TRBD2 matches at 9 bases. The CDR3 consists of 16 residues. Germline CDR1 is ENHRY and CDR2 is SYGVKD. The V segment lost 4 bases and the J segment 3 bases; nucleotides outside the gene matches: 8. The CDR3 DNA is TGTGCCATCAGTGTTTCTAGCGGGGAACGGACAGATACGCAGTATTTT. This translates into CAISVSSGERTDTQYF.

The rearrangement joins TRBV19 to TRBJ1-2; 7 bases match TRBD1. CDR3 length: 12 amino acids. With 8 bases clipped from V and 2 bases from J, the junction kept 2 bases outside the gene matches. In germline, CDR1 is LNHDA, CDR2 SQIVND (reference sequence). The CDR3, as DNA: TGTGCCAGTGGACAGGAAAACTATGGCTACACCTTC. It is translated as CASGQENYGYTF. Using reference TRBV19 and TRBJ1-2 for the parts outside the CDR3, the full variable domain is DGGITQSPKYLFRKEGQNVTLSCEQNLNHDAMYWYRQDPGQGLRLIYYSQIVNDFQKGDIAEGYSVSREKKESFPLTVTSAQKNPTAFYLCASGQENYGYTFGSGTRLTVV.

The chain employs TRBV9 and TRBJ1-2; D is uncertain. The length of the CDR3 is 11 residues. Deletions cut 3 bases from V and 6 bases from J, with 6 bases between. Germline assignment: CDR1 SGDLS and CDR2 YYNGEE. CDR3 bases: TGTGCCAGCAGCGCCTTAGATGGCTACACCTTC. The encoded protein is CASSALDGYTF.

V is TRBV7-3 and J is TRBJ2-1; 7 bases match TRBD2. The CDR3 has 16 residues. V shed 4 bases, J shed 3 bases, and the junction held 9 bases outside the gene matches. Per the germline V gene, CDR1 is SGHTA and CDR2 is FQGTGA. This CDR3 reads CASSSSVAGVYNEQFF. CDR3 sequence (DNA): TGTGCCAGCAGCTCCTCTGTTGCGGGAGTCTACAATGAGCAGTTCTTC. Filled out from reference TRBV7-3 and TRBJ2-1, the complete variable domain reads GAGVSQTPSNKVTEKGKYVELRCDPISGHTALYWYRQSLGQGPEFLIYFQGTGAADDSGLPNDRFFAVRPEGSVSTLKIQRTERGDSAVYLCASSSSVAGVYNEQFFGPGTRLTVL.

The chain has TRBV27 and TRBJ1-5; D possibly corresponds to TRBD1 (6 bases). The CDR3 is 15 residues long. V lost 2 bases and J lost 6, with 14 bases in between. Germline lookup yields CDR1 MNHEY and CDR2 SMNVEV (reference sequence). The CDR3 sequence is CASSLGGPVTQPQHF. The CDR3 DNA reads TGTGCCAGCAGTTTAGGGGGGCCGGTAACTCAGCCCCAGCATTTT.

As DNA, the CDR3 is TGTGCCACCGCGGCGATCACCGGGGAGCTGTTTTTT. It codes for CATAAITGELFF. This rearrangement joins TRBV19 to TRBJ2-2, with D uncertain. Between the trimmed V and J ends, which lost 10 bases and 4 bases, there was a span of 10 bases. CDR3 length: 12 residues. The germline V gene has CDR1 LNHDA and CDR2 SQIVND (reference sequence).

The chain uses TRBV7-9 and TRBJ2-2; 8 positions match TRBD1. Germline CDR1 is SEHNR and CDR2 is FQNEAQ (reference sequence). This CDR3 is built from 16 residues. J gave up 6 bases and V 1 base, and 7 bases lay outside the gene matches. For the CDR3, the DNA is TGTGCCAGCAGCTTAGGGGACAGGCCAATGTCCGGGGAGCTGTTTTTT. Amino acids: CASSLGDRPMSGELFF.

This clone was detected only once. This rearrangement joins TRBV9 to TRBJ2-7; the D gene is possibly TRBD2 (5 bases). The CDR3 contains 14 residues. Germline V gives CDR1 SGDLS, CDR2 YYNGEE. The V end lost 4 bases, the J end lost 5 bases, and 16 bases lay between the germline ends. Here the CDR3 DNA reads TGTGCCAGCAGCCCAGATGGGAGATCCAACGAGCAGTACTTC. This encodes CASSPDGRSNEQYF.

The V and J genes are TRBV7-9 and TRBJ1-2; D gene ambiguous. V shed 1 base and J shed 1 base, with 16 bases lying between them. The CDR3 is 17 amino acids. Germline values: CDR1 SEHNR, CDR2 FQNEAQ (reference sequence). CDR3 nucleotides: TGTGCCAGCAGCTTAGTTGGGGAAGGGCCCGATAACTATGGCTACACCTTC. The encoded protein is CASSLVGEGPDNYGYTF.

This clone was seen only a few times. The chain uses TRBV19 and TRBJ1-5, with TRBD1 matching over 9 bases. Unmatched junction bases numbered 8, after V lost 5 bases and J lost 3 bases. The CDR3 runs 16 residues. The germline V gene encodes CDR1 LNHDA and CDR2 SQIVND (reference sequence). The CDR3 loop is CASSGLDRGDNQPQHF. Written as DNA, the CDR3 is TGTGCCAGTAGTGGCCTGGACAGGGGCGACAATCAGCCCCAGCATTTT.

The chain links TRBV28 to TRBJ1-5, with a possible D match to TRBD1 (6 bases). The CDR3 totals 15 residues. V was shortened by 3 bases and J by 5 bases, with 14 bases between the two germline ends. Germline loops: CDR1 MDHEN, CDR2 SYDVKM. The CDR3 reads CASSFLGGEHQPQHF. DNA for the CDR3: TGTGCCAGCAGTTTTTTAGGGGGGGAACATCAGCCCCAGCATTTT.